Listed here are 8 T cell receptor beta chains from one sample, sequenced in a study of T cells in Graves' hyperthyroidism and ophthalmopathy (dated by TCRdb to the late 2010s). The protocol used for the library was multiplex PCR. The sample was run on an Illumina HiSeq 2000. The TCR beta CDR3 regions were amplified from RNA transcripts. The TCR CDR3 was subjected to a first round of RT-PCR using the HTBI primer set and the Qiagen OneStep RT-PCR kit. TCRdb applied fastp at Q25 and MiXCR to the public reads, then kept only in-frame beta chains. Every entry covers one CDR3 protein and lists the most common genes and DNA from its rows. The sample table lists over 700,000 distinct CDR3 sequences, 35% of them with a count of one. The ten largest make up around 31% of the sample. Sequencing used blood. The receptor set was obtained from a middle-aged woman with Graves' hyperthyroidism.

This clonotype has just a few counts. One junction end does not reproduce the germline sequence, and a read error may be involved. As DNA, the CDR3 is TGTGCCAGCAGTTACTCCGGGGTTATGGACACCGGGGAGCTGTTTTTT. This sequence encodes CASSYSGVMDTGELFF. The chain is built from TRBV10-3 and TRBJ2-2; a possible D gene is TRBD2 (5 bases). Germline lookup yields CDR1 ENHRY and CDR2 SYGVKD. The CDR3 has 16 amino acids.

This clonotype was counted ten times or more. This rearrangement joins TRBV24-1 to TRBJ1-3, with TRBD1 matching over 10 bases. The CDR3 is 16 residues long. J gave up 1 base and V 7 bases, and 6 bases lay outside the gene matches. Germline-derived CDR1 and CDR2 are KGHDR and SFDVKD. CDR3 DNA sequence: TGTGCCACCAGGACGGGACAGGGGCGATCTGGAAACACCATATATTTT. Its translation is CATRTGQGRSGNTIYF.

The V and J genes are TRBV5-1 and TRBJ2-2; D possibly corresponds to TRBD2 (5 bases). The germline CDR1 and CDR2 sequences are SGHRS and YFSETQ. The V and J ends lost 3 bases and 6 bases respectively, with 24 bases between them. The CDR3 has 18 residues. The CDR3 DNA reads TGCGCCAGCAGCTACACCCTCTCCACCGTCGCGGGCTCCGGGGAGCTGTTTTTT. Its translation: CASSYTLSTVAGSGELFF.

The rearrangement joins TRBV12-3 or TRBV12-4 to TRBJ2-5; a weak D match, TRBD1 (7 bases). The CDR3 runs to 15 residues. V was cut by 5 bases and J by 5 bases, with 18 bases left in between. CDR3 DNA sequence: TGTGCCAGCAGTCTGGTCCAGGGGGGAGGTGAGACCCAGTACTTC. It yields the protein CASSLVQGGGETQYF.

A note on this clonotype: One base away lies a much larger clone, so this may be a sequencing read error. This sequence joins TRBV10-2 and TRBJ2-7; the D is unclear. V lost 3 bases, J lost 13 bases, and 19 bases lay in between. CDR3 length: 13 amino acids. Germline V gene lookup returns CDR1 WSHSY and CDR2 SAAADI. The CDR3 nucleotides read TGCGCCAGCAGTGAATTCAAGCACGACTCTCCTTACTTC. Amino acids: CASSEFKHDSPYF.

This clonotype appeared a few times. CDR3 sequence: CASSHRTSGSDEQYF. DNA for the CDR3: TGTGCCAGCAGCCATAGGACTAGCGGGAGCGACGAGCAGTACTTC. V and J are TRBV5-4 and TRBJ2-7, with TRBD2 identical over 13 bases. In germline, CDR1 is SGHNT, CDR2 YYREEE (reference sequence). V gave up 4 bases and J gave up 5 bases; unmatched junction bases: 6. The CDR3 loop spans 15 amino acids. The variable domain in full, completed from reference TRBV5-4 and TRBJ2-7, reads ETGVTQSPTHLIKTRGQQVTLRCSSQSGHNTVSWYQQALGQGPQFIFQYYREEENGRGNFPPRFSGLQFPNYSSELNVNALELDDSALYLCASSHRTSGSDEQYFGPGTRLTVT.

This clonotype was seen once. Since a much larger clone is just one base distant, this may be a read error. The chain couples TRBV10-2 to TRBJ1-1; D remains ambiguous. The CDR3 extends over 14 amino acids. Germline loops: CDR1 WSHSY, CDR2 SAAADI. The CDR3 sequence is CASSTPAQSTEAFF. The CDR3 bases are TGTGCCAGCAGTACACCGGCCCAGAGCACTGAAGCTTTCTTT.

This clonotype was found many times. The CDR3 DNA is TGTGCCAGTAGTAGAGAGGTGAACACTGAAGCTTTCTTT. It is translated as CASSREVNTEAFF. The rearrangement uses TRBV19 and TRBJ1-1, with D uncertain. CDR3 length equals 13 residues. Germline CDR1 is LNHDA and CDR2 is SQIVND (reference sequence). Trimming took off 4 bases at V and 0 bases at J, with 6 bases between the two ends.